This T cell receptor (beta chain) was observed in a study of shared clonotypes between healthy human individuals (dated by TCRdb to the early 2020s). For the study in its entirety: The cohort comprised two women and three men aged 18 to 49 years. Per donor, leukapheresis produced somewhere between about 0.94 and 8.9 billion PBMCs. The study deeply sequenced blood TCR repertoires of about 5 healthy adults to estimate repertoire size and the extent of clonotype sharing between individuals. For each donor, CD4 naive and CD4 memory were each run on three plates, CD8 naive on two plates, and CD8 memory on one plate. Different laboratories and diverse techniques were used to prepare libraries and sequence TCR repertoires, to increase sequencing depth and limit assay-specific biases. Study-wide conclusions, independent of this receptor: Rarefaction of sorted-subset datasets indicated incomplete sequencing despite the large sequencing depth. Compared with non-shared clonotypes, clonotypes shared by all four sorted-subset donors had higher generation probabilities. About 4.5% of naive CD4, 3.5% of naive CD8, approximately 2.2% of memory CD4, and 0.35% to 0.5% of memory CD8 clonotypes were shared across several donors. Naive subsets generally had larger estimated clonotype richness than memory subsets. Pairwise subsampling indicated that sequencing depth was expected to affect the degree of clonotype sharing among donors. Sampling was limited to blood, and TCR repertoires in tissue likely differ from TCR repertoires in blood. Because the study included only a small number of donors, the genetic and exposure-history diversity represented was limited.

The donors were healthy, HIV-negative adults with no recently reported acute infections or vaccinations. Every donor was a Caucasian adult residing in Nashville, Tennessee, USA. CD4+ T cells were enriched through magnetic negative selection, after which naive cells were positively selected on CD45RA and the remaining negative fraction served as the memory subset. Blood was collected by leukapheresis, and PBMCs were isolated by Ficoll-Histopaque density gradient centrifugation and then cryopreserved in liquid nitrogen vapor phase. Purity and quantity of every magnetically sorted T cell population were checked by analytical flow cytometry. Genomic DNA was isolated from every sorted fraction and measured by UV absorbance on a Nanodrop 2000c. With regard to this clone: No antigen is known for it. Base qualities are not at hand, and no much larger clone is one base apart.

Using the deep immunoSEQ assay, multiplex PCR amplified TCR CDR3 regions from genomic DNA. Extracted genomic DNA from each cell subset was spread evenly across all wells of several immunoSEQ 96-well plates, with each plate serving as a replicate. For sorted subsets, 150 to 200 ng genomic DNA, equal to 30,000 to 35,000 T cell genomes, was loaded into each replicate PCR. The purified libraries were quantified using a Qubit 3.0 fluorometer, sized with a Bioanalyzer 2100, and then quantified again using the KAPA Library Quantification kit. Every immunoSEQ 96-well plate was sequenced on a dedicated single-read 150-cycle Illumina NextSeq 550 flow cell. In the paper's pipeline: The immunoSEQ output contained only junctional sequences without quality scores, so filtering could not match that applied to full-length reads. To assign V/J genes and CDR3, sequences were annotated against IMGT germline references using PyIR, a Python wrapper for IgBLAST v1.9. Any read was removed if the V/J assignment was weak (E-value above 1e-6), the CDR3 was missing, or the read contained stop codons, out-of-frame junctions, or ambiguous translated residues. V3J clonotypes were defined by identical inferred V gene, J gene, and CDR3 amino acid sequence. The percentage overlap between two repertoires was calculated by dividing the number of shared unique clonotypes by the size of the smaller repertoire. RTK rarefaction, the Chao1 estimator, and Recon v2.1 estimates of unobserved clonotypes were used to assess repertoire richness. For all TCRbeta clonotypes obtained by the gDNA method from a few donors, generation probabilities were computed with OLGA. The table was pulled from immuneACCESS by TCRdb, which kept in-frame rearrangements only. Such tables lose some clones; where checked, under half of the loss comes from unresolved V genes, and the rest has no known cause. V, J and clone size derive from that table, while D and trimming were established from the DNA sequence. This sample gives roughly 2,300,000 clones in total; 80% to 95% of them show up just once. The top ten hold around 0.38% of the sample.

CDR1 and CDR2 are drawn from the germline V gene (reference sequence): SGHNT, YYREEE. V and J are trimmed by 4 bases and 5 bases, and the gene matches miss 11 bases of the junction. Measured from the cysteine to the phenylalanine, the CDR3 is 16 residues long. This entry keeps only the CDR3 DNA: 48 bases, framed from base 1. Recombination connected TRBV5-4 to TRBJ2-5, and 10 bases in between align with TRBD2. This sequence was found in a man aged 18 to 29 in good health. Some clones in this sample may be carry-over from other donors' samples. Sequenced input: naive CD4+ T cells from PBMCs. The label giving this sample's cell subset or site can be read as: CD45RA+ positively selected. DNA sequence: TGTGCCAGCAGCAAGGGGAGCGGGAGGGCCGGGGAGACCCAGTACTTC. Its protein is CASSKGSGRAGETQYF.